This T cell receptor beta chain was retrieved from a study of blood T cell repertoires in COVID-19. Study background: There were acute and convalescent COVID-19 samples, and they came from the United States, Italy and Spain. Sources were T cells, B-cell-depleted T cells, or PBMCs; the material itself was cDNA or gDNA.

Participant reports of clinical history set cohort assignment. The CDR3 spans 14 residues. Trimming pared 1 base from V and 1 base from J, leaving 5 bases between. Germline loops: CDR1 MGHRA, CDR2 YSYEKL. Original analysis: Quantification of nucleated cells was approximated via reference gene primer amplification. Sequencing used immunoSEQ multiplex PCR; TCRdb keeps in-frame clones, though not all of them. D and trimming were read from the DNA, whereas the V and J calls and clone size are those reported in that table. The sample contains 300,000 to 350,000 clones, less than 90% of which appear only once.

The sequencing sample was made of PBMCs or T cells enriched from blood (not recorded which). The chain employs TRBV4-1 and TRBJ1-5; D remains ambiguous. This sequence was found in a woman aged 25 to 45 who had recovered from COVID-19. CDR3 bases: TGCGCCAGCAGCCAAGTGGGCAGCAATCAGCCCCAGCATTTT. Translation: CASSQVGSNQPQHF.